This T cell receptor beta chain was recorded in a study of cytomegalovirus exposure and HLA in healthy donors. General study findings and limits: The majority of TCR sequences were rare, yet some public TCRs appeared in many donors. For TCR beta chains, V- and J-gene trimming was later linked to a missense DCLRE1C variant. The study recorded 160 or so TCR beta chains that were cytomegalovirus-associated. An assumption of roughly uniform sequencing depth across donors underlay the presence/absence analyses.

The CDR3 covers 15 residues. Looked up from germline, CDR1 is MNHEY and CDR2 is SVGAGI. 13 Jbeta primers and 60 Vbeta primers were used for the PCR. The repertoire was sequenced with immunoSEQ multiplex PCR; TCRdb's copy has only in-frame clones and lacks some. The sample lists 150,000 to 180,000 clones, under 85% occurring once. Comment on this clone: What it recognizes is unknown. Its ends do not fully match the called genes, so a read error is possible.

The chain uses TRBV6-5 and TRBJ2-6; perhaps TRBD1 as D (5 bases). The clonotype comes from a man aged 18 to 30 in good health and CMV-seronegative. The sample taken for sequencing was PBMCs. CDR3 amino acids: CASSRQNSGANGLTF. The CDR3 region has the DNA TGTGCCAGCAGTCGACAGAACTCTGGGGCCAACGGCCTGACTTTC.